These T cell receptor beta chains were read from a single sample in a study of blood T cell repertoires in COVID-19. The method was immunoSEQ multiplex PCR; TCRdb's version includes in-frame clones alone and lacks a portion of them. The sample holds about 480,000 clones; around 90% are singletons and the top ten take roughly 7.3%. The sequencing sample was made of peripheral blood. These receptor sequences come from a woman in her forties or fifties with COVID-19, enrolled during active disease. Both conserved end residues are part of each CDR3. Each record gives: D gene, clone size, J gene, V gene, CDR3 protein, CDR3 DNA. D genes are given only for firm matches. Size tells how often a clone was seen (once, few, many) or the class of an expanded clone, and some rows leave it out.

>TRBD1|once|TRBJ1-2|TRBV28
CASSYRGLGGYTF
TGTGCCAGCAGTTACAGGGGATTGGGCGGCTACACCTTC
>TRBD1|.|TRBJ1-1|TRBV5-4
CASSLSTGGMNTEAFF
TGTGCCAGCAGCTTATCGACAGGGGGTATGAACACTGAAGCTTTCTTT
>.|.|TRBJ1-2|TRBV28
CASRYPGQAHGYTF
TGTGCCAGCAGGTACCCTGGCCAGGCCCATGGCTACACCTTC
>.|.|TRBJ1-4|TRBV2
CASSPWAGSEKLFF
TGTGCCAGCAGCCCCTGGGCAGGGTCTGAAAAACTGTTTTTT
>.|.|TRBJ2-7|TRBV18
CASSPSQSSYEQYF
TGTGCCAGCTCACCATCACAGTCCTCCTACGAGCAGTACTTC
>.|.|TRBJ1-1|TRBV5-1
CASSFSPQGDATEAFF
TGCGCCAGCAGCTTTTCCCCACAGGGCGATGCCACTGAAGCTTTCTTT
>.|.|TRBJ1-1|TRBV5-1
CASSLSRTNTEAFF
TGCGCCAGCAGCTTATCCCGGACTAACACTGAAGCTTTCTTT
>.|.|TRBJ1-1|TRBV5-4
CASSSRDTGSGEAFF
TGTGCCAGCAGCTCCCGGGACACCGGGTCTGGTGAAGCTTTCTTT
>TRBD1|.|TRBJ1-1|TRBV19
CASSLGQGAYTEAFF
TGTGCCAGTAGTTTGGGACAGGGGGCTTACACTGAAGCTTTCTTT
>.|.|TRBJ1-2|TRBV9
CASSAGGGRNYGYTF
TGTGCCAGCAGCGCCGGGGGGGGGCGCAACTATGGCTACACCTTC
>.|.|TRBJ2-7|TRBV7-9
CASSLKSDEQYF
TGTGCCAGCAGCTTAAAATCGGACGAGCAGTACTTC
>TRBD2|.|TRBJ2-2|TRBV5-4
CASSVGGGVRTGELFF
TGTGCCAGCAGCGTCGGCGGGGGAGTGAGGACCGGGGAGCTGTTTTTT
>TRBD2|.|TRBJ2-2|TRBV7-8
CASSLDPGLAENTGELFF
TGTGCCAGCAGCTTAGACCCGGGGCTAGCGGAGAACACCGGGGAGCTGTTTTTT
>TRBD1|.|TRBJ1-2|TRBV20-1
CSASEGQNRIYKTF
TGCAGTGCTAGTGAGGGACAGAATCGTATCTACAAGACCTTC